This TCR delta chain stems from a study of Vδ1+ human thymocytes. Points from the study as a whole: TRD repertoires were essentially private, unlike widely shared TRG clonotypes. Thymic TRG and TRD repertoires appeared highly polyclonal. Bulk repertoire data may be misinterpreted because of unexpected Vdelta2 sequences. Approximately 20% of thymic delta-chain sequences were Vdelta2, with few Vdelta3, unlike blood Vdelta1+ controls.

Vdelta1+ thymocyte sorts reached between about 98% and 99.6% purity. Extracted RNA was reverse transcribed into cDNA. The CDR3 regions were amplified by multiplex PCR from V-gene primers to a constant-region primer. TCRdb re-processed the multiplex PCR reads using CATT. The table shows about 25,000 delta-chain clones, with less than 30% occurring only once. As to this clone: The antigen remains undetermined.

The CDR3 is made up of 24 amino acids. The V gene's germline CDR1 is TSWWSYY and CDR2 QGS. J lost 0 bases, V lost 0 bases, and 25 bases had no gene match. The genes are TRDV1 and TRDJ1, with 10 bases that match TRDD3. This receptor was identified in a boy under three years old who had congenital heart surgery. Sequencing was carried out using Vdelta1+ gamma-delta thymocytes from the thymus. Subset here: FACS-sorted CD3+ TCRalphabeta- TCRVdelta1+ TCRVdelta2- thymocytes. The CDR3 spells CALGELPTTVWWGILKQYTDKLIF. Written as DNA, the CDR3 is TGTGCTCTTGGGGAACTCCCTACGACCGTGTGGTGGGGGATACTCAAACAGTACACCGATAAACTCATCTTT.